Detailed here is one T cell receptor beta chain. Profiling relied on immunoSEQ multiplex PCR, and the TCRdb table lists in-frame clones only, not all of them. Of 1.5 million to 2.5 million clones listed, 85% to 95% are singletons. This sample is part of a study of shared clonotypes between healthy human individuals. Germline assignment: CDR1 PRHDT and CDR2 FYEKMQ (reference sequence). CDR3 length equals 18 residues. The V and J ends lost 1 base and 2 bases, in that order; junction bases with no gene match: 6. Naive CD8 cells, CD45RO-negative and positively selected for CCR7, excluded terminally differentiated effector memory CD45RA+ cells.

This chain joins TRBV13 and TRBJ2-2; TRBD2 agrees at 11 bases. The source is a man between 18 and 35 years old in good health. Material: naive CD8+ T cells sorted from blood. This CDR3 reads CASSLEASGGINTGELFF. CDR3 nucleotides: TGTGCCAGCAGCTTAGAAGCTAGCGGGGGGATAAACACCGGGGAGCTGTTTTTT.